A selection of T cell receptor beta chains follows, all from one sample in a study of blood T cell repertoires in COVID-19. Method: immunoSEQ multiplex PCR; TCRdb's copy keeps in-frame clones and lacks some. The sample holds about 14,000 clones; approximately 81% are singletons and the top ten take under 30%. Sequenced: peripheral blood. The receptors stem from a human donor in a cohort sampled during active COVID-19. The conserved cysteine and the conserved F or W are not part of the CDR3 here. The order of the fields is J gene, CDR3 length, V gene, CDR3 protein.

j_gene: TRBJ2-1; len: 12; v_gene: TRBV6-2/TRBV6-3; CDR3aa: ASSFLEEDNEQF
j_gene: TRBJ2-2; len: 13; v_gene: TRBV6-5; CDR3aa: ASSPGTSGTGELF
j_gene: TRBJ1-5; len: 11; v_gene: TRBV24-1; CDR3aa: ATGDREDQPQH
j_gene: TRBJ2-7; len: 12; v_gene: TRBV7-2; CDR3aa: ASSYGAGGYEQY
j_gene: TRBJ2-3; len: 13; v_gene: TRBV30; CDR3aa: ACVPRAGLTDTQY
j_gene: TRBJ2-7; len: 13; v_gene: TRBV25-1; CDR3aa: ASSEFAGGPYEQY
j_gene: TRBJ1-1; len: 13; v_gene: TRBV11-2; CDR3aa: ASSVRDIRNTEAF
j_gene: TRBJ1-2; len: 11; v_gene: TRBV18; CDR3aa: ASSPPTAYGYT
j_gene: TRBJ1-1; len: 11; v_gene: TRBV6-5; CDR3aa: ASRPGGGTEAF
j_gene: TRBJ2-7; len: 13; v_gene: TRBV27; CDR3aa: ASSFTSGRLHEQY
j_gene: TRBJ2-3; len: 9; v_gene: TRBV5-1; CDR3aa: ASSEEDTQY
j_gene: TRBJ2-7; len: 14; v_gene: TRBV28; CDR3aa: ASSPMDRVRSHEQY
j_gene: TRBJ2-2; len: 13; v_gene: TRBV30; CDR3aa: AWSVAGLDTGELF
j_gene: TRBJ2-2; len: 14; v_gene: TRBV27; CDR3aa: ASGGFQRENTGELF
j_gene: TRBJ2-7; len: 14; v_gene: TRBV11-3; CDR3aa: ASSFRVTSTNYEQY
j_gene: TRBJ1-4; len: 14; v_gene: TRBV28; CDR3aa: ASTRGRGEGNEKLF
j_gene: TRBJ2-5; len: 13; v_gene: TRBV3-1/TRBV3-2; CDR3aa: ASSPSLAGQETQY
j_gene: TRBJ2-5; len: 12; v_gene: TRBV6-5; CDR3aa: ASSFSGGEETQY
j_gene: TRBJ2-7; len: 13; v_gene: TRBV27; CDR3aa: ASSPGSLGTYEQY
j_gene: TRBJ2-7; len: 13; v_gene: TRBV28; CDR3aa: ASSSRAGGKYEQY
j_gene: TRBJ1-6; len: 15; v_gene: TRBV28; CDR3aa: ASSPPETGLYNSPLH
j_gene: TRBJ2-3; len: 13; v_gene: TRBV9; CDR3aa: ASSVSSRSTDTQY
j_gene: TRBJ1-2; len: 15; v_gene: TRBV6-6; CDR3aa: ASSRLGQGVGWYGYT
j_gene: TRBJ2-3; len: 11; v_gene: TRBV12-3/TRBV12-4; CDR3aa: ASSGDSRNTQY
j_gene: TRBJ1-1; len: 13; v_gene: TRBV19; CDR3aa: ASSIDSGSRAEAF
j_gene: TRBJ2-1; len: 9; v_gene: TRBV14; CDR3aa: ASSRGNEQF
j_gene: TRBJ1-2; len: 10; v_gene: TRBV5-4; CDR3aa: ASSFTGGGYT
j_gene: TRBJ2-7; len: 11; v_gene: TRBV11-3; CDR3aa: ASSLQGRDEQY
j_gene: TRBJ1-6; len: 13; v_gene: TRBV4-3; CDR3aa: ASSQHRDSLEPLH
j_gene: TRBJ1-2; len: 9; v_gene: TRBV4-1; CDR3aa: ASSQAGECT
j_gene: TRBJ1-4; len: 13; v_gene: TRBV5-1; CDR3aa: ASSTRQGTGEKLF
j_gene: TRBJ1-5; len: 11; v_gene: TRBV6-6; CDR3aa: ASSLGQYQPQH
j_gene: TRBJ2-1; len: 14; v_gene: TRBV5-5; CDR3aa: ASSFAWREIYNEQF
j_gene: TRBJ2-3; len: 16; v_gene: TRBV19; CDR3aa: ASRERTSAPPEGDTQY
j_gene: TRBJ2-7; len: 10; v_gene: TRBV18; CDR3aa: ASSPGTEEQY
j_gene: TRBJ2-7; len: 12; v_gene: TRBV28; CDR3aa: ASSLLSRHYEQY
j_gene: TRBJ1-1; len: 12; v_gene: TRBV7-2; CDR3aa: ASSLVGANTEAF
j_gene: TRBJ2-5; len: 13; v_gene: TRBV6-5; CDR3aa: ASSYRAWGLETQY
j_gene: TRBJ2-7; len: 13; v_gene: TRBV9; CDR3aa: ASSDEAGNYYEQY
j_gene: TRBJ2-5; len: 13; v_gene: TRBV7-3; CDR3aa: ASSAGLAVQETQY
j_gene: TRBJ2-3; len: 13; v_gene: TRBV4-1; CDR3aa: ASSQDFSSTDTQY